Ten or more counts support the clone carrying this T cell receptor (beta chain). Its antigen remains unidentified. This sample is drawn from a study of neurological immune-mediated disorders. Study-level points and caveats: Private repertoires in all groups were suggested by the finding that expanded clones across subjects shared no CDR3 amino acid sequences.

The cDNA came from 5'RACE with 10-nucleotide random UMIs. MiXCR, applied by TCRdb to the 5' RACE reads, yields one record per CDR3 protein. This sample carries about 46,000 distinct CDR3 sequences, 10% of them seen once, and the ten largest clones take about 5.4%. 2 million PBMCs stored at -80 C were the source of the unsorted libraries. This CDR3 contains 15 residues. Trimming cost V 3 bases and J 8 bases; bases outside gene matches: 10. Germline V CDR1 and CDR2: DFQATT, SNEGSKA (reference sequence). What was sequenced was PBMCs. The TCR was taken from a man in his 70s with HTLV-1-associated myelopathy (HAM/TSP). The rearrangement uses TRBV20-1 and TRBJ2-1; 10 bases align to TRBD2. The CDR3 spells CSASSASGSQYEQFF. CDR3 bases: TGCAGTGCTAGCTCGGCTAGCGGGAGTCAATATGAGCAGTTCTTC.